The sequence of this T cell receptor beta chain was determined in a study of prognosis after radiotherapy for stage I lung cancer. Study-level information: Adenocarcinoma occurred in around 12 patients and squamous cell carcinoma in about 7. Regarding the study as a whole: The median unique TCR clone count dropped from about 9,200 to 6,500 after stereotactic body radiation therapy.

The ends were cut back, 2 bases at V and 9 bases at J, with 8 bases in the middle. From germline, CDR1 is PRHDT and CDR2 FYEKMQ (reference sequence). The CDR3 consists of 12 residues. Multiplex PCR, run in two rounds, amplified TCR beta CDR3 from genomic DNA. With primers specific to each TRBV and TRBJ gene, the first-round PCR was performed. TCRdb re-called the multiplex PCR reads through MiXCR, storing one row per CDR3 protein. The data contain 30,000 to 40,000 distinct CDR3 sequences, about 32% of them singletons. This clonotype was detected many times. The antigen remains unidentified. The J gene is TRBJ1-5, the V gene TRBV13; unclear D gene. Material: PBMCs, obtained before or after stereotactic body radiation therapy (not recorded which). This TCR derives from a donor at least 50 years old with non-small cell lung cancer. The CDR3 DNA sequence: TGTGCCAGCAGCTTAAGAAGAGGGCCCCAGCATTTT. As protein: CASSLRRGPQHF.